The 29 T cell receptor beta chains below come from one sample, sequenced in a study of blood T cell repertoires in COVID-19. TCRdb's table, derived via immunoSEQ multiplex PCR, lists solely in-frame clones and lacks some. The data show just over 300,000 clones, almost 90% seen once. Sequencing was carried out using PBMCs or T cells enriched from blood (not recorded which). Source of these receptors: a woman under 30 with acute COVID-19.

The count of this clone is one. The CDR3 bases are TGCAGCGTTGAAGTCTGGGCTAGCCCACTCCAAGAGACCCAGTACTTC. The encoded protein is CSVEVWASPLQETQYF. V is TRBV29-1 and J is TRBJ2-5; perhaps TRBD2 as D (5 bases). Germline-derived CDR1 and CDR2 are SQVTM and ANQGSEA. V lost 1 base to trimming and J lost 1 base, with 16 bases between them. This CDR3 comprises 16 residues.

This clone was recorded only once. V usage is TRBV3-1 (or the pseudogene TRBV3-2) and J usage is TRBJ2-1; 10 bases fit TRBD2. Per germline, CDR1 LGHDT and CDR2 YNNKEL (reference sequence). V gave up 1 base and J gave up 4 bases; unmatched junction bases: 7. CDR3 size: 17 residues. The CDR3 sequence is CASSQALPGLAYNEQFF. The CDR3 nucleotides are TGTGCCAGCAGCCAAGCCCTCCCGGGACTAGCGTACAATGAGCAGTTCTTC.

This clone was counted a single time. V and J are TRBV7-3 and TRBJ2-7; no reliable D call. CDR3 length: 13 amino acids. Trimming stripped 5 bases from V and 7 bases from J, with 15 bases between. CDR1 SGHTA and CDR2 FQGTGA come from the germline V gene. The CDR3 here is CASSPSGFGEQYF. The DNA of the CDR3 is TGTGCCAGCAGCCCAAGTGGGTTCGGGGAGCAGTACTTC.

This chain links TRBV5-6 with TRBJ1-2, with D perhaps matching TRBD1 (5 bases). The CDR3 runs to 14 residues. V gave up 1 base and J gave up 6 bases, with 13 bases separating them. CDR1 is SGHDT and CDR2 is YYEEEE in the germline V gene. In DNA, the CDR3 is TGTGCCAGCAGCTTGTTAGGGGTAAGGAATGGCTACACCTTC. The encoded protein is CASSLLGVRNGYTF.

Here the CDR3 DNA reads TGTGCCAGCAGCGACAGACAGGGCGCTGAAGCTTTCTTT. This sequence encodes CASSDRQGAEAFF. J is TRBJ1-1 and V is TRBV9; 7 bases line up with TRBD1. CDR3 size: 13 residues. Germline-derived CDR1 and CDR2 are SGDLS and YYNGEE. With 3 bases clipped from V and 6 bases from J, the junction kept 5 bases outside the gene matches.

The CDR3 reads CASSRTGGGTGELFF. The CDR3, as DNA: TGTGCCAGCAGCCGTACTGGTGGCGGGACCGGGGAGCTGTTTTTT. This chain connects TRBV3-1 (or the pseudogene TRBV3-2) to TRBJ2-2; TRBD2 might be the D (5 bases). The germline CDR1 and CDR2 sequences are LGHDT and YNNKEL (reference sequence). The V end lost 4 bases, the J end lost 5 bases, and 14 bases lay between the germline ends. CDR3 size: 15 residues.

V gene TRBV5-1 combines with J gene TRBJ2-7; 10 bases fit TRBD2. V dropped 5 bases and J dropped 2; count of bases not matched to a gene: 4. Germline CDR1 SGHRS, CDR2 YFSETQ. The CDR3 spans 14 residues. The CDR3 coding sequence is TGCGCCAGCAGATTAGCGGGAGGTACCTACGAGCAGTACTTC. Protein sequence: CASRLAGGTYEQYF.

The chain joins TRBV9 to TRBJ2-5; tentative D call: TRBD1 (6 bases). In germline, CDR1 is SGDLS, CDR2 YYNGEE. The length of the CDR3 is 14 residues. V was cut by 4 bases and J by 4 bases, with 14 bases left in between. The CDR3 region has the DNA TGTGCCAGCAGCACCATCGACAGGTCAGAGACCCAGTACTTC. Protein sequence: CASSTIDRSETQYF.

This clone is a singleton in its sample. The chain carries TRBV12-3 or TRBV12-4 and TRBJ1-5, with a weak D call TRBD1 (5 bases). Trimming cost V 7 bases and J 6 bases, with 13 bases left between them. The CDR3 is 13 residues long. CDR3 bases: TGTGCCAGCACCCTGGGGGGGACTCAGCCCCAGCATTTT. Its translation: CASTLGGTQPQHF.

The chain employs TRBV10-3 and TRBJ2-1; 11 bases map to TRBD2. Germline CDR1 is ENHRY and CDR2 is SYGVKD. The J segment lost 3 bases and the V segment lost 8 bases, leaving 6 bases of the junction unmatched. The length of the CDR3 is 15 residues. The CDR3 sequence is CAIARTSGSYNEQFF. In DNA, the CDR3 is TGTGCCATCGCCCGAACTAGCGGGAGCTACAATGAGCAGTTCTTC.

The sample holds one count of this clone. The chain has TRBV3-1 (or the pseudogene TRBV3-2) and TRBJ1-2; unclear D gene. CDR3 length: 15 residues. Trimming removed 0 bases from V and 3 bases from J, with 11 bases in between. Germline CDR1 reads LGHDT; CDR2 reads YNNKEL (reference sequence). The CDR3 region is CASSQERGSHYGYTF. In nucleotides, the CDR3 is TGTGCCAGCAGCCAAGAACGGGGATCTCACTATGGCTACACCTTC.

This clone is a singleton in its sample. The V and J genes are TRBV24-1 and TRBJ2-1; 10 bases align to TRBD2. The length of the CDR3 is 17 residues. Germline V gives CDR1 KGHDR, CDR2 SFDVKD. V dropped 7 bases and J dropped 2; count of bases not matched to a gene: 10. CDR3 in amino acids: CATSGNLAGDAYNEQFF. The DNA of the CDR3 is TGTGCCACCAGCGGGAACCTAGCGGGAGATGCCTACAATGAGCAGTTCTTC.

The chain has TRBV29-1 and TRBJ1-2; D possibly corresponds to TRBD1 (5 bases). Trimming removed 1 base at V and 1 base at J, with 10 bases between. The CDR3 is 14 residues long. CDR1 is SQVTM, CDR2 ANQGSEA, per germline. In DNA, the CDR3 is TGCAGCGTTGAAGGGACATATAATAACTATGGCTACACCTTC. It yields the protein CSVEGTYNNYGYTF.

Notes on this clone: With a much larger clone just one base away, this may be a read error. The sample holds other DNA sequences that translate to the same CDR3. The chain carries TRBV6-5 and TRBJ2-1; TRBD1 might be the D (6 bases). The CDR3 is 15 residues long. Looked up from germline, CDR1 is MNHEY and CDR2 is SVGAGI. DNA of the CDR3: TGTGCCAGTAGTTACACGGTAGGGGGTCGCAATGAGCAGTTCTTC. It yields the protein CASSYTVGGRNEQFF.

The CDR3 DNA follows: TGTGCCAGCAGAGAACAGGGCCCGCTCGCTGAAGCTTTCTTT. This gives the protein CASREQGPLAEAFF. The genes are TRBV2 and TRBJ1-1; D is possibly TRBD1 (6 bases). V lost 6 bases and J lost 6, with 17 bases in between. The CDR3 consists of 14 residues. Germline V gene lookup returns CDR1 SNHLY and CDR2 FYNNEI. Full variable domain (missing parts from reference TRBV2 and TRBJ1-1): EPEVTQTPSHQVTQMGQEVILRCVPISNHLYFYWYRQILGQKVEFLVSFYNNEISEKSEIFDDQFSVERPDGSNFTLKIRSTKLEDSAMYFCASREQGPLAEAFFGQGTRLTVV.

This clone has a single count. The genes are TRBV5-4 and TRBJ1-3; D remains ambiguous. The CDR3 runs 17 residues. V shed 0 bases and J shed 0 bases, with 13 bases lying between them. CDR1 SGHNT and CDR2 YYREEE come from the germline V gene (reference sequence). CDR3 amino acids: CASSLGGGSSSGNTIYF. DNA for the CDR3: TGTGCCAGCAGCTTGGGGGGAGGATCCAGCTCTGGAAACACCATATATTTT.

This chain connects TRBV28 to TRBJ1-3, with a possible D match to TRBD1 (6 bases). Germline CDR1 is MDHEN and CDR2 is SYDVKM. V dropped 6 bases and J dropped 0 bases, with 9 bases sitting between them. CDR3 length: 14 amino acids. CDR3: CASRTGFSGNTIYF. CDR3 nucleotide sequence: TGTGCCAGCAGGACAGGATTCTCTGGAAACACCATATATTTT.

This chain connects TRBV7-9 to TRBJ1-5; 8 bases are shared with TRBD1. The ends lost 1 base at V and 7 bases at J; junction bases unmatched: 6. Germline values: CDR1 SEHNR, CDR2 FQNEAQ (reference sequence). There are 15 residues in the CDR3. This chain's CDR3 is CASSLGRTGKQPQHF. DNA of the CDR3: TGTGCCAGCAGCTTAGGAAGGACAGGGAAGCAGCCCCAGCATTTT.

The chain employs TRBV28 and TRBJ1-5; D may be TRBD1 (6 bases). Germline V gives CDR1 MDHEN, CDR2 SYDVKM. The CDR3 has 15 residues. V was shortened by 3 bases and J by 7 bases, with 16 bases between the two germline ends. The CDR3 sequence is CASSLHGGGGQPQHF. CDR3 DNA sequence: TGTGCCAGCAGTTTGCATGGGGGGGGCGGACAGCCCCAGCATTTT.

The chain has TRBV19 and TRBJ1-2; D is perhaps TRBD1 (5 bases). The CDR3 is 15 amino acids. V gave up 2 bases and J gave up 4 bases, with 14 bases separating them. Germline values: CDR1 LNHDA, CDR2 SQIVND (reference sequence). CDR3 residues: CASSIQEGLGYGYTF. The DNA for the CDR3 is TGTGCCAGTAGTATACAGGAGGGGTTAGGCTATGGCTACACCTTC.

This chain links TRBV3-1 (or the pseudogene TRBV3-2) with TRBJ2-5; D uncertain. Germline V gene data show CDR1 as LGHDT and CDR2 as YNNKEL (reference sequence). Trimming took off 1 base at V and 0 bases at J, with 6 bases between the two ends. This CDR3 comprises 14 residues. The CDR3 nucleotides read TGTGCCAGCAGCCAAGGCAGGTACCAAGAGACCCAGTACTTC. This translates into CASSQGRYQETQYF.

The V call is TRBV7-9, the J call TRBJ2-2, with D unresolved. Trimming removed 5 bases at V and 3 bases at J, with 10 bases between. This CDR3 spans 14 amino acids. Looked up from germline, CDR1 is SEHNR and CDR2 is FQNEAQ (reference sequence). CDR3 amino acids: CASSARLYTGELFF. In DNA, the CDR3 is TGTGCCAGCAGCGCCCGACTCTACACCGGGGAGCTGTTTTTT.

This sequence joins TRBV3-1 (or the pseudogene TRBV3-2) and TRBJ2-2; 7 positions agree with TRBD2. The CDR3 sequence is 16 residues long. With 4 bases clipped from V and 4 bases from J, the junction kept 9 bases outside the gene matches. The germline V gene has CDR1 LGHDT and CDR2 YNNKEL (reference sequence). CDR3 sequence reads: CASSPSLAGATGELFF. CDR3 bases: TGTGCCAGCAGCCCTTCCCTGGCGGGAGCCACCGGGGAGCTGTTTTTT.

V and J are TRBV28 and TRBJ1-5; 9 bases fit TRBD1. The germline CDR1 and CDR2 sequences are MDHEN and SYDVKM. The CDR3 is made up of 15 amino acids. V gave up 5 bases and J gave up 3 bases; unmatched junction bases: 5. CDR3 sequence reads: CASSETGGSNQPQHF. Here the CDR3 DNA reads TGTGCCAGCAGTGAGACAGGGGGATCCAATCAGCCCCAGCATTTT.

V usage is TRBV9 and J usage is TRBJ2-1; tentative D call: TRBD1 (5 bases). Germline V lookup: CDR1 SGDLS, CDR2 YYNGEE. Trimming cost V 4 bases and J 8 bases, with 13 bases left between them. The CDR3 has 13 amino acids. The CDR3 sequence: CASSPQDSYEQFF. The CDR3 nucleotides read TGTGCCAGCAGCCCACAGGATTCCTATGAGCAGTTCTTC.

The rearrangement links TRBV6-2 or TRBV6-3 to TRBJ2-2; D is unclear. V lost 6 bases to trimming and J lost 6 bases, with 8 bases between them. The CDR3 runs to 12 residues. The germline V gene has CDR1 MNHEY and CDR2 SVGEGT. CDR3: CASSPSAGELFF. CDR3 DNA: TGTGCCAGCAGCCCCTCGGCCGGGGAGCTGTTTTTT.

The chain combines TRBV27 with TRBJ2-1; 11 bases agree with TRBD2. Trimming took 8 bases from V and 6 from J; bases not matched to a gene: 12. Germline V lookup: CDR1 MNHEY, CDR2 SMNVEV (reference sequence). The CDR3 has 16 residues. This CDR3 is CASAISPGLAANEQFF. CDR3 bases: TGTGCCAGCGCAATTTCACCGGGACTAGCGGCCAATGAGCAGTTCTTC.

The V and J genes are TRBV7-9 and TRBJ2-7; 8 nucleotides agree with TRBD1. This CDR3 spans 15 amino acids. J was trimmed by 2 bases and V by 5 bases; bases with no gene match: 8. Germline V gene sequence: CDR1 SEHNR, CDR2 FQNEAQ (reference sequence). Written as DNA, the CDR3 is TGTGCCAGCAGCCCGAGGACAGGGAATACCTACGAGCAGTACTTC. Its protein is CASSPRTGNTYEQYF. The whole variable domain, remainder taken from reference TRBV7-9 and TRBJ2-7, is DTGVSQNPRHKITKRGQNVTFRCDPISEHNRLYWYRQTLGQGPEFLTYFQNEAQLEKSRLLSDRFSAERPKGSFSTLEIQRTEQGDSAMYLCASSPRTGNTYEQYFGPGTRLTVT.

V is TRBV19 and J is TRBJ2-7; 11 bases line up with TRBD2. V lost 4 bases and J lost 1; bases outside the gene matches: 12. The CDR3 totals 18 residues. CDR1 LNHDA and CDR2 SQIVND come from the germline V gene (reference sequence). CDR3 bases: TGTGCCAGTAGTAAAAAAGCGGCGACTAGCGGGGCATCCTACGAGCAGTACTTC. Residues: CASSKKAATSGASYEQYF.